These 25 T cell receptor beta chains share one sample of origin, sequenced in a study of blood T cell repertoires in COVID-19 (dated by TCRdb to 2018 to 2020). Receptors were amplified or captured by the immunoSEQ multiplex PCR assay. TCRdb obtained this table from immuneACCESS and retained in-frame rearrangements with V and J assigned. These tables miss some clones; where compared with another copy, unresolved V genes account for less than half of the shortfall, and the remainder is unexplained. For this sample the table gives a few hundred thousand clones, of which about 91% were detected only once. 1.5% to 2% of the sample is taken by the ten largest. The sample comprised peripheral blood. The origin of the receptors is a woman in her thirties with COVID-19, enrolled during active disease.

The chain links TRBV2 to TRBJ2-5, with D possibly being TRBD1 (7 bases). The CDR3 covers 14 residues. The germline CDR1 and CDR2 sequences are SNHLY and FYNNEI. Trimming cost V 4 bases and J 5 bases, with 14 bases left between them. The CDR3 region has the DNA TGTGCCAGCAGTGGGACTCCAGGGGGGGAGACCCAGTACTTC. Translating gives CASSGTPGGETQYF.

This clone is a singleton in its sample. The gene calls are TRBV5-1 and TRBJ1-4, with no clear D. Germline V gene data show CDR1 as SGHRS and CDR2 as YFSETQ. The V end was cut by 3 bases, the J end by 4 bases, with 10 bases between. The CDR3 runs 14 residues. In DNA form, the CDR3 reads TGCGCCAGCAGCTCCGGGATCCGTAATGAAAAACTGTTTTTT. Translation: CASSSGIRNEKLFF.

The DNA for the CDR3 is TGTGCCAGCAGTTTCGGGACAGGCCCTAATGAAAAACTGTTTTTT. Its protein is CASSFGTGPNEKLFF. The chain couples TRBV9 to TRBJ1-4, with 8 bases identical to TRBD1. V was clipped by 5 bases and J by 3 bases; unmatched bases: 6. The CDR3 loop spans 15 amino acids. From germline, CDR1 is SGDLS and CDR2 YYNGEE.

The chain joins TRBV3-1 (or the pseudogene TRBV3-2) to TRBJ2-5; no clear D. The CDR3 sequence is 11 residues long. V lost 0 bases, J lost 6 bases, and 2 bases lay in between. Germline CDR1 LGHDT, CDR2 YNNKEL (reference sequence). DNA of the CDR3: TGTGCCAGCAGCCAAGATAAGACCCAGTACTTC. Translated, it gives CASSQDKTQYF.

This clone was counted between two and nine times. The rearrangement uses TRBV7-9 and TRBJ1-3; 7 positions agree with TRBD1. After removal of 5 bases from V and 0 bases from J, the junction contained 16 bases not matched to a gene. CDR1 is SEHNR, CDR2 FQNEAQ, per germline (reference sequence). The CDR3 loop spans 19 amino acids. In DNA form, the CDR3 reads TGTGCCAGCAGCCCCGGACAGGCTCTCCGGGGGGGCTCTGGAAACACCATATATTTT. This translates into CASSPGQALRGGSGNTIYF.

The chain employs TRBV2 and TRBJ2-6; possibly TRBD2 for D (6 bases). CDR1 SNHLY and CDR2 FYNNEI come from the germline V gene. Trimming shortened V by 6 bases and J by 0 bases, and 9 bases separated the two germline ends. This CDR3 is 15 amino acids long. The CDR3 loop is CASSPEGSGANVLTF. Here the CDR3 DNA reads TGTGCCAGCAGCCCGGAGGGCTCTGGGGCCAACGTCCTGACTTTC.

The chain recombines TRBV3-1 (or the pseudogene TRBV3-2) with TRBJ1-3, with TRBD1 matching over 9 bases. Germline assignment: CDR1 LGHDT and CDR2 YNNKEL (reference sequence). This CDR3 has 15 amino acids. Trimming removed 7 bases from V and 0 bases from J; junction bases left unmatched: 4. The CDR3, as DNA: TGTGCCAGCAACAGGGGGCGAGACTCTGGAAACACCATATATTTT. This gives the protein CASNRGRDSGNTIYF.

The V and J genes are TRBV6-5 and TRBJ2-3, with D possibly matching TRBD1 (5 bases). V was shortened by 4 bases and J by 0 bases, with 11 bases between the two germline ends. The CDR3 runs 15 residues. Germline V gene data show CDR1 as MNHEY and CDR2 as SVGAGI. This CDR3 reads CASSSGGASTDTQYF. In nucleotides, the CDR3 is TGTGCCAGCAGTTCCGGTGGGGCCAGCACAGATACGCAGTATTTT.

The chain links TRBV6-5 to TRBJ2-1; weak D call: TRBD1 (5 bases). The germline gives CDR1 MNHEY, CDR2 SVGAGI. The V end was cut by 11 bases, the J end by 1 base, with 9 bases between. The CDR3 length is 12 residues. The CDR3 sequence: CAAGYSYNEQFF. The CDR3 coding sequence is TGTGCCGCAGGGTATTCCTACAATGAGCAGTTCTTC.

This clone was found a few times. This CDR3 reads CSASSRGGSGNTIYF. Written as DNA, the CDR3 is TGCAGTGCTAGTTCCAGAGGGGGCTCTGGAAACACCATATATTTT. The rearrangement joins TRBV20-1 to TRBJ1-3; TRBD1 is a possible D gene (6 bases). The CDR3 totals 15 residues. V gave up 3 bases and J gave up 0 bases, with 12 bases separating them. Germline CDR1 reads DFQATT; CDR2 reads SNEGSKA (reference sequence).

The CDR3 loop is CASSLEDRANYGYTF. Here the CDR3 DNA reads TGCGCCAGCAGCTTGGAGGACAGAGCTAACTATGGCTACACCTTC. This chain links TRBV5-1 with TRBJ1-2; tentatively, D is TRBD1 (6 bases). This CDR3 has 15 residues. From germline, CDR1 is SGHRS and CDR2 YFSETQ. Trimming stripped 0 bases from V and 0 bases from J, with 9 bases between.

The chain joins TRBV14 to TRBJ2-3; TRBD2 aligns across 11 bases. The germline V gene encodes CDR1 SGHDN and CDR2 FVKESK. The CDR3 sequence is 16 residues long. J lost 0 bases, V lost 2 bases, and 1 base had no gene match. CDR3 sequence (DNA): TGTGCCAGCAGCCAAATAGCGGGGGGGAGCACAGATACGCAGTATTTT. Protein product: CASSQIAGGSTDTQYF.

This CDR3 reads CASSVQGRNQPQHF. CDR3 coding DNA: TGTGCCAGCAGTGTACAGGGGCGGAATCAGCCCCAGCATTTT. V gene TRBV2 combines with J gene TRBJ1-5; 7 bases are shared with TRBD1. Trimming cost V 4 bases and J 4 bases; bases outside gene matches: 4. Per germline, CDR1 SNHLY and CDR2 FYNNEI. CDR3 length: 14 amino acids.

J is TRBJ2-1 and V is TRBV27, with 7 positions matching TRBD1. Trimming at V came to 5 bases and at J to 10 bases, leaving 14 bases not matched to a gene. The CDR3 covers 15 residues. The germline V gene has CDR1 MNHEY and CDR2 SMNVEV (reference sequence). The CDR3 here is CASSLGGQPVVEQFF. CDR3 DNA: TGTGCCAGCAGTCTTGGGGGACAGCCAGTAGTGGAGCAGTTCTTC.

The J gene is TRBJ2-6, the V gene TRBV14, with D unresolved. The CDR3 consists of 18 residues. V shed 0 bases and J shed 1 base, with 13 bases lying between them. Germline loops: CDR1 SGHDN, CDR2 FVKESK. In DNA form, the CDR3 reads TGTGCCAGCAGCCAAGAACTCCTTACGAGGTCTGGGGCCAACGTCCTGACTTTC. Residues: CASSQELLTRSGANVLTF.

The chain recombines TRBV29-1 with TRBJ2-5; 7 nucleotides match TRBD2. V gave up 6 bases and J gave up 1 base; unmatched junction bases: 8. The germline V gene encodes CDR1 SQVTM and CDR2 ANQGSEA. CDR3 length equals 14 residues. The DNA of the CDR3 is TGCAGCGTCGCACACGCTAGCGGCCAAGAGACCCAGTACTTC. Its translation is CSVAHASGQETQYF. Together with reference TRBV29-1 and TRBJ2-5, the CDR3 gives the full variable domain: SAVISQKPSRDICQRGTSLTIQCQVDSQVTMMFWYRQQPGQSLTLIATANQGSEATYESGFVIDKFPISRPNLTFSTLTVSNMSPEDSSIYLCSVAHASGQETQYFGPGTRLLVL.

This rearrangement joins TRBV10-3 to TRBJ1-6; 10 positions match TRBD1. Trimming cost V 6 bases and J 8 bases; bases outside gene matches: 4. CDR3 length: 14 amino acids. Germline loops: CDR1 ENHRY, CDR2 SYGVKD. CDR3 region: CAIRGQGLHSPLHF. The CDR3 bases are TGTGCCATCAGGGGACAGGGGTTGCATTCACCCCTCCACTTT.

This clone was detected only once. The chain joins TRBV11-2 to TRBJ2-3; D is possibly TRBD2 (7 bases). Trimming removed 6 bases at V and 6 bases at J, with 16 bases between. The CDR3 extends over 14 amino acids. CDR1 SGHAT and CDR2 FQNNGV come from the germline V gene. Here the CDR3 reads CASSWGGLMDTQYF. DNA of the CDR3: TGTGCCAGCAGTTGGGGGGGGCTCATGGATACGCAGTATTTT.

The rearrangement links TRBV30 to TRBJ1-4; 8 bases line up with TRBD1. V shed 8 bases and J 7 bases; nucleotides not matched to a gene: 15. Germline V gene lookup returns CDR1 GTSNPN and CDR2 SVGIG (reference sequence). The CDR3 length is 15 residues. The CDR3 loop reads CARREIQGVSEKLFF. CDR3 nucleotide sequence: TGTGCCCGCAGGGAGATACAGGGGGTGAGTGAAAAACTGTTTTTT. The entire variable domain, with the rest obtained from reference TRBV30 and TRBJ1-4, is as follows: SQTIHQWPATLVQPVGSPLSLECTVEGTSNPNLYWYRQAAGRGLQLLFYSVGIGQISSEVPQNLSASRPQDRQFILSSKKLLLSDSGFYLCARREIQGVSEKLFFGSGTQLSVL.

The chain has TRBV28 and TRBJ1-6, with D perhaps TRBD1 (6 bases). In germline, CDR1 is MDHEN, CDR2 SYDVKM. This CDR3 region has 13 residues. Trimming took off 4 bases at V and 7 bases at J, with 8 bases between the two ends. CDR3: CASSSRGNSPLHF. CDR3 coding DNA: TGTGCCAGCAGTTCCAGGGGCAATTCACCCCTCCACTTT. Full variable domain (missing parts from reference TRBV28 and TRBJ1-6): DVKVTQSSRYLVKRTGEKVFLECVQDMDHENMFWYRQDPGLGLRLIYFSYDVKMKEKGDIPEGYSVSREKKERFSLILESASTNQTSMYLCASSSRGNSPLHFGNGTRLTVT.

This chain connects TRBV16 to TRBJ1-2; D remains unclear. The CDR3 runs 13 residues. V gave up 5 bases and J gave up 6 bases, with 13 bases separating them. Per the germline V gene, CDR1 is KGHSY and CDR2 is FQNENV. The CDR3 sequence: CASSNTAVNGYTF. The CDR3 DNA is TGTGCCAGCAGCAACACAGCCGTCAATGGCTACACCTTC.

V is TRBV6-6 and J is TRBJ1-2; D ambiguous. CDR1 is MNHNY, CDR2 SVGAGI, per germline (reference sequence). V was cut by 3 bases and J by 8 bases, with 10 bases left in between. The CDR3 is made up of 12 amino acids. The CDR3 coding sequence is TGTGCCAGCAGTTATGAGGGCAGGGGCTACACCTTC. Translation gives CASSYEGRGYTF.

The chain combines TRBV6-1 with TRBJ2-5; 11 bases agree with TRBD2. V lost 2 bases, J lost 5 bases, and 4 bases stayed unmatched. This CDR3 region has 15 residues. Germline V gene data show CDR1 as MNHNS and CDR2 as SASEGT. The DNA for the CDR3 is TGTGCCAGCAGTGAATTTAGCGGGGGGGCGGAGACCCAGTACTTC. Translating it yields CASSEFSGGAETQYF.

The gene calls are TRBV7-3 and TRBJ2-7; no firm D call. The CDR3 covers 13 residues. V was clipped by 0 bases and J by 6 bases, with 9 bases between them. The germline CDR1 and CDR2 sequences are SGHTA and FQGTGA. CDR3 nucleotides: TGTGCCAGCAGCTTAACGTTCCGAGGCGAGCAGTACTTC. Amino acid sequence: CASSLTFRGEQYF.

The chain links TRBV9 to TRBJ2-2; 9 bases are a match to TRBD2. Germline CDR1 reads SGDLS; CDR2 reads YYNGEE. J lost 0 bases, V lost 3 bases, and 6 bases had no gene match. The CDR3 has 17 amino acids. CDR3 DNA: TGTGCCAGCAGCGCATTAGCGGGAGTCGCGAACACCGGGGAGCTGTTTTTT. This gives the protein CASSALAGVANTGELFF.